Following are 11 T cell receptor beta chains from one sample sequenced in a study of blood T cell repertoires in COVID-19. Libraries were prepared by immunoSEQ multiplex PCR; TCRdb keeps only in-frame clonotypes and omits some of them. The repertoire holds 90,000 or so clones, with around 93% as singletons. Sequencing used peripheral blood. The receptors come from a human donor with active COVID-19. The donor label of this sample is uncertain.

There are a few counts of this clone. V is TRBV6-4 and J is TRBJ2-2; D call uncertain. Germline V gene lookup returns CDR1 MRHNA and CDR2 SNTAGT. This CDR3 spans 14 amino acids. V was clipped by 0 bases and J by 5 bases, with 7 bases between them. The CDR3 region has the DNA TGTGCCAGCAGTGACTCGCAGGCTACCGGGGAGCTGTTTTTT. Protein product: CASSDSQATGELFF.

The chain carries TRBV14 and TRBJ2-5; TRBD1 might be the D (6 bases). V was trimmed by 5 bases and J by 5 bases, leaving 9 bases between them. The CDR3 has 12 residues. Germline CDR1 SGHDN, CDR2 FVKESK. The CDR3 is CASSITGETQYF. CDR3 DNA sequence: TGTGCCAGCAGCATCACAGGGGAGACCCAGTACTTC.

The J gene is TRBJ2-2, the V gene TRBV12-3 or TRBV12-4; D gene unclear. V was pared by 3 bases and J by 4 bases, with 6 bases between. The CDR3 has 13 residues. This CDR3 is CASSFAATGELFF. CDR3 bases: TGTGCCAGCAGTTTTGCGGCCACCGGGGAGCTGTTTTTT.

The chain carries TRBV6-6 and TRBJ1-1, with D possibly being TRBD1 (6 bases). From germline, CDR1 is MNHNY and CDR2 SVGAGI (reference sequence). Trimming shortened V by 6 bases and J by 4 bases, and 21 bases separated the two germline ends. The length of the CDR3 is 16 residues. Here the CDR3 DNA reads TGTGCCAGCAGACTATCGAACGGGGGGCGCGGCACTGAAGCTTTCTTT. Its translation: CASRLSNGGRGTEAFF.

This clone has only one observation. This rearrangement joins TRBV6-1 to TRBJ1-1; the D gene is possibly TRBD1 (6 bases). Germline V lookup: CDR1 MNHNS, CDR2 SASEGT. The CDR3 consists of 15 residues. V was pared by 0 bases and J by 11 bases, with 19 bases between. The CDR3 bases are TGTGCCAGCAGTGAAGCGCAGCGGGGGAGGGGGGTGGCTTTCTTT. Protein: CASSEAQRGRGVAFF.

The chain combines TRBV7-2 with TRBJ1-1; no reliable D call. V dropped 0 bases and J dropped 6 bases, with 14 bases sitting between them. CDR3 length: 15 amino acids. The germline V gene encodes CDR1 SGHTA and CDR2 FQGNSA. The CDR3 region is CASSLAAGGRAEAFF. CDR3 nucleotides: TGTGCCAGCAGCTTAGCGGCAGGAGGTAGAGCTGAAGCTTTCTTT.

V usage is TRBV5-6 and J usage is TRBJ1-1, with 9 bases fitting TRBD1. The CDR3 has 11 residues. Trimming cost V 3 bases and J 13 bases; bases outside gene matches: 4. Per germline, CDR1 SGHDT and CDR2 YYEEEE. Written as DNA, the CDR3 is TGTGCCAGCAGCTCCGGGACAGGGAATTTCTTT. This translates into CASSSGTGNFF.

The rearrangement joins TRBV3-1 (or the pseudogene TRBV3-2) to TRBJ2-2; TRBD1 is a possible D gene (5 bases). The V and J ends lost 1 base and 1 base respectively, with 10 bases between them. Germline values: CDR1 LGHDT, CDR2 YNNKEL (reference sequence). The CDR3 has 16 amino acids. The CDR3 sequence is CASSQATGRNTGELFF. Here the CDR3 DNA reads TGTGCCAGCAGCCAAGCAACAGGCAGGAACACCGGGGAGCTGTTTTTT.

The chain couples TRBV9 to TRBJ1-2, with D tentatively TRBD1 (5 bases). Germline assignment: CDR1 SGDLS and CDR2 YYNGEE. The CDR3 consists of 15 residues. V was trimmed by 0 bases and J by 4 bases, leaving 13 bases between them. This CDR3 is CASSVGPGVAYGYTF. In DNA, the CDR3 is TGTGCCAGCAGCGTAGGTCCGGGGGTCGCCTATGGCTACACCTTC. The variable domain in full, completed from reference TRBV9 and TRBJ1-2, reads DSGVTQTPKHLITATGQRVTLRCSPRSGDLSVYWYQQSLDQGLQFLIQYYNGEERAKGNILERFSAQQFPDLHSELNLSSLELGDSALYFCASSVGPGVAYGYTFGSGTRLTVV.

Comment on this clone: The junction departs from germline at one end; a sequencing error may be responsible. In nucleotides, the CDR3 is TGTGCCAGCAGCATAGGAACAGGGAACTATGGCTACACCTTC. Protein: CASSIGTGNYGYTF. This chain uses TRBV13 with TRBJ1-2; maybe TRBD1 (6 bases). The germline V gene has CDR1 PRHDT and CDR2 FYEKMQ (reference sequence). This CDR3 spans 14 amino acids.

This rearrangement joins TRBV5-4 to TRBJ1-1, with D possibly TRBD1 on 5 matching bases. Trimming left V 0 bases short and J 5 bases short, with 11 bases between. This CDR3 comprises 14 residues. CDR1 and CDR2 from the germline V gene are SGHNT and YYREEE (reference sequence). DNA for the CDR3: TGTGCCAGCAGCTTGGGGGGACGGGAGACTGAAGCTTTCTTT. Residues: CASSLGGRETEAFF.